This T cell receptor (beta chain) stems from a study of blood T cell repertoires in COVID-19. For the study at large: Sources were T cells, B-cell-depleted T cells, or PBMCs; the material itself was cDNA or gDNA.

The protocol was immunoSEQ multiplex PCR, while the TCRdb copy is restricted to in-frame clones and leaves out a portion. The data hold approximately 300,000 clones, with 85% to 95% observed a single time. There are 14 residues in the CDR3. Looked up from germline, CDR1 is SNHLY and CDR2 is FYNNEI. V gave up 8 bases and J gave up 4 bases; unmatched junction bases: 8. The sequence was collected from a woman in her twenties or thirties who had been exposed to COVID-19. V and J are TRBV2 and TRBJ2-3, with 8 bases that match TRBD2. The sequenced material came from PBMCs or T cells enriched from blood (not recorded which). The CDR3 DNA reads TGTGCCAGCCTGGCGGGGGGATCGGCAGATACGCAGTATTTT. It specifies CASLAGGSADTQYF.